The 16 T cell receptor beta chains in this list originate from one sample, sequenced in a study of cytomegalovirus exposure and HLA in healthy donors. 60 Vbeta and 13 Jbeta primers were used in PCR. TCRdb's copy holds only in-frame clones and misses some; the assay was immunoSEQ multiplex PCR. The repertoire consists of 150,000 or so clones, with roughly 80% occurring once and the leading ten covering 7.5% to 9%. Sequencing was carried out using PBMCs. Receptors were obtained from a male donor in good health and CMV-seropositive.

DNA of the CDR3: TGTGCCAGCAGTCCTAATCTGAGCGGCTACACCTTC. Translated: CASSPNLSGYTF. This chain joins TRBV28 and TRBJ1-2, with D uncertain. V was shortened by 5 bases and J by 8 bases, with 12 bases between the two germline ends. CDR1 and CDR2 (germline): MDHEN, SYDVKM. The CDR3 contains 12 residues.

V gene TRBV5-1 combines with J gene TRBJ2-1, with 9 bases that match TRBD1. The CDR3 runs 16 residues. V lost 4 bases to trimming and J lost 4 bases; unmatched junction nucleotides: 9. Germline lookup yields CDR1 SGHRS and CDR2 YFSETQ. The CDR3 DNA reads TGCGCCAGCAGCGTGGGAGGGACAGGGCATTACAATGAGCAGTTCTTC. It specifies CASSVGGTGHYNEQFF.

The chain carries TRBV11-3 and TRBJ2-3, with D perhaps TRBD2 (6 bases). V lost 1 base to trimming and J lost 1 base, with 15 bases between them. Germline V gives CDR1 SGHNT, CDR2 YENEEA. The CDR3 runs 17 residues. Here the CDR3 reads CASSLGGNWRGTDTQYF. CDR3 DNA: TGTGCCAGCAGCTTAGGCGGGAATTGGAGGGGCACAGATACGCAGTATTTT.

The CDR3 spells CASSVAAANTEAFF. In DNA form, the CDR3 reads TGTGCCAGCAGCGTAGCGGCGGCGAACACTGAAGCTTTCTTT. J is TRBJ1-1 and V is TRBV9, with D uncertain. Trimming took off 0 bases at V and 1 base at J, with 7 bases between the two ends. This CDR3 has 14 residues. Germline lookup yields CDR1 SGDLS and CDR2 YYNGEE.

This clone was seen only a few times. V is TRBV10-1 and J is TRBJ2-7; 7 bases map to TRBD1. Looked up from germline, CDR1 is WNHNN and CDR2 is SYGVQD (reference sequence). J was trimmed by 3 bases and V by 1 base; bases with no gene match: 3. This CDR3 is built from 14 residues. The CDR3 bases are TGCGCCAGCAGTGAGTTGGACAGGCTCTACGAGCAGTACTTC. Amino acid sequence: CASSELDRLYEQYF.

The rearrangement joins TRBV28 to TRBJ2-3, with 12 bases identical to TRBD2. CDR1 and CDR2 from the germline V gene are MDHEN and SYDVKM. Trimming cost V 3 bases and J 6 bases; bases outside gene matches: 4. The CDR3 spans 15 residues. The CDR3: CASSFTGTSGDTQYF. The CDR3 bases are TGTGCCAGCAGTTTTACCGGGACTAGCGGGGATACGCAGTATTTT.

This rearrangement joins TRBV5-5 to TRBJ2-3, with D unclear. This CDR3 comprises 12 residues. Germline lookup yields CDR1 SGHKS and CDR2 YYEKEE (reference sequence). V lost 4 bases to trimming and J lost 5 bases, with 8 bases between them. The CDR3 DNA is TGTGCCAGCAGCGGGCTGGAAGATACGCAGTATTTT. The encoded protein is CASSGLEDTQYF.

This chain joins TRBV12-5 and TRBJ2-1; 9 bases align to TRBD2. Germline loops: CDR1 LGHNT, CDR2 FRNRAP. V lost 6 bases and J lost 6; bases outside the gene matches: 9. The CDR3 sequence is 15 residues long. The CDR3 here is CASGPPGAGGNEQFF. The CDR3 DNA sequence: TGTGCTAGTGGCCCCCCGGGAGCGGGGGGCAATGAGCAGTTCTTC.

CDR3 coding DNA: TGCGCCAGCAGCTTACTCAGACAGGGGGGCGGACTAGCGACCGAGCAGTACTTC. This sequence encodes CASSLLRQGGGLATEQYF. The chain is built from TRBV5-1 and TRBJ2-7, with D perhaps being TRBD1 or TRBD2 (9 bases each). Trimming took 2 bases from V and 6 from J, leaving 27 bases between them. The CDR3 extends over 18 amino acids. CDR1 and CDR2 (germline): SGHRS, YFSETQ.

The chain joins TRBV5-1 to TRBJ2-1, with TRBD2 matching over 9 bases. Per the germline V gene, CDR1 is SGHRS and CDR2 is YFSETQ. Losses at the gene ends were 4 bases for V and 5 bases for J; bases not matched to a gene: 13. The CDR3 has 17 residues. The chain's CDR3 is CASSGTWGLAANNEQFF. DNA of the CDR3: TGCGCCAGCAGCGGAACTTGGGGACTAGCTGCAAACAATGAGCAGTTCTTC.

The gene calls are TRBV30 and TRBJ1-3, with TRBD1 identical over 7 bases. Trimming took 6 bases from V and 0 from J; bases not matched to a gene: 8. The length of the CDR3 is 15 residues. Per the germline V gene, CDR1 is GTSNPN and CDR2 is SVGIG (reference sequence). The CDR3 DNA is TGTGCCTGCCCAAGACAGGGATCCTCTGGAAACACCATATATTTT. Translating gives CACPRQGSSGNTIYF.

J is TRBJ1-6 and V is TRBV5-1; the match to TRBD1 covers 11 bases. V was pared by 0 bases and J by 1 base, with 0 bases of the junction left unmatched. CDR1 and CDR2 from the germline V gene are SGHRS and YFSETQ. There are 17 residues in the CDR3. The CDR3 sequence is CASSLGDRGSYNSPLHF. DNA for the CDR3: TGCGCCAGCAGCTTGGGGGACAGGGGGTCCTATAATTCACCCCTCCACTTT.

The rearrangement uses TRBV5-8 and TRBJ1-4; 11 bases agree with TRBD1. The CDR3 runs to 14 residues. Germline CDR1 is SGHTS and CDR2 is YDEGEE. V shed 4 bases, J shed 11 bases, and the junction held 7 bases outside the gene matches. In nucleotides, the CDR3 is TGTGCCAGCAGCCCGGGACAGGGGGATGGGAAACTGTTTTTT. Protein sequence: CASSPGQGDGKLFF.

This clone has more than one count but fewer than ten. The rearrangement links TRBV5-4 to TRBJ2-3; D may be TRBD1 (5 bases). Trimming removed 5 bases at V and 1 base at J, with 17 bases between. The CDR3 has 16 amino acids. Germline assignment: CDR1 SGHNT and CDR2 YYREEE (reference sequence). The CDR3 coding sequence is TGTGCCAGCAGTTTACAGGTAGCCTCGGGCACAGATACGCAGTATTTT. It is translated as CASSLQVASGTDTQYF. Drawing the rest from reference TRBV5-4 and TRBJ2-3, the complete variable domain is ETGVTQSPTHLIKTRGQQVTLRCSSQSGHNTVSWYQQALGQGPQFIFQYYREEENGRGNFPPRFSGLQFPNYSSELNVNALELDDSALYLCASSLQVASGTDTQYFGPGTRLTVL.

The V call is TRBV2, the J call TRBJ2-3; 12 nucleotides line up with TRBD2. Unmatched junction bases numbered 7, after V lost 11 bases and J lost 4 bases. CDR3 length: 14 amino acids. Germline V gives CDR1 SNHLY, CDR2 FYNNEI. The CDR3 coding sequence is TGTGCCGTGAAGACTAGCGGGGGCTCAGATACGCAGTATTTT. Translated: CAVKTSGGSDTQYF. The entire variable domain, with the rest obtained from reference TRBV2 and TRBJ2-3, is as follows: EPEVTQTPSHQVTQMGQEVILRCVPISNHLYFYWYRQILGQKVEFLVSFYNNEISEKSEIFDDQFSVERPDGSNFTLKIRSTKLEDSAMYFCAVKTSGGSDTQYFGPGTRLTVL.

This clone appeared once. CDR3 protein: CASSNSGRRTYEQYF. CDR3 coding DNA: TGTGCCAGCAGTAATAGCGGGAGGCGCACCTACGAGCAGTACTTC. V is TRBV2 and J is TRBJ2-7; 10 nucleotides agree with TRBD2. Germline CDR1 SNHLY, CDR2 FYNNEI. The CDR3 covers 15 residues. The trim removed 5 bases at V and 2 bases at J, leaving 6 bases unmatched.